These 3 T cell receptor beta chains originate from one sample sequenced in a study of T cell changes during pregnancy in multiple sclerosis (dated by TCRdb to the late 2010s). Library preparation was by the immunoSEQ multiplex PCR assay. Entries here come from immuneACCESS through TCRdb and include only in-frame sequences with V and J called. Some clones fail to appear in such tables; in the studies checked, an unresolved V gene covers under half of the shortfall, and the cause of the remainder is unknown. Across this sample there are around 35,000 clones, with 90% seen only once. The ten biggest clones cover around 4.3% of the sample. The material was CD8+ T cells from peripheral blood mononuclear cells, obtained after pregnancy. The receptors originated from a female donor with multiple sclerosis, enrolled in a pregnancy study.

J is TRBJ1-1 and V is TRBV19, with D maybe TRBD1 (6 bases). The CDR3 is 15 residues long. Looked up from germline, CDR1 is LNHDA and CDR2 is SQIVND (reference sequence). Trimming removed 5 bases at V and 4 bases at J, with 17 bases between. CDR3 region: CASSPRGSAVTEAFF. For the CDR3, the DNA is TGTGCCAGTAGTCCAAGGGGGTCCGCCGTCACTGAAGCTTTCTTT.

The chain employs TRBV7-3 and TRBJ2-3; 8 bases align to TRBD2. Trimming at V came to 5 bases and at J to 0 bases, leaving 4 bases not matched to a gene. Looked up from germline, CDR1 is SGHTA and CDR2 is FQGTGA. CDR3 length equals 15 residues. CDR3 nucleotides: TGTGCCAGCAGCGCGGCGGGGGGCAGCACAGATACGCAGTATTTT. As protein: CASSAAGGSTDTQYF.

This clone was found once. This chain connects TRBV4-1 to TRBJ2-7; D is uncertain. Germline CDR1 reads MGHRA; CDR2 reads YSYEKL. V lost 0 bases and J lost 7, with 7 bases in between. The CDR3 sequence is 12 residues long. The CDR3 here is CASSQDLREQYF. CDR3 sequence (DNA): TGCGCCAGCAGCCAAGATTTGAGGGAGCAGTACTTC.